This T cell receptor beta chain was found in a study of T-cell memory formation after mild COVID-19. For the study at large: Among the donors, TCR clusters were largely specific to each donor.

A word on this clonotype: Its cognate antigen is unknown.

Germline CDR1 reads MNHEY; CDR2 reads SMNVEV (reference sequence). V lost 3 bases to trimming and J lost 4 bases, with 10 bases between them. There are 14 residues in the CDR3. Study-wide points: Some clones that responded turned up in pre-infection memory, which suggests that cross-reactive memory joined in. Most CD4+ clones that shrank were in CM and EM, while CD8+ ones turned up in EMRA.

MiXCR was run by TCRdb on the 5' RACE reads, yielding one entry per CDR3 protein. The sample has about 290,000 distinct CDR3 sequences; about a sixth are singletons. The sequenced sample was PBMCs or a T cell subset sorted from them (not recorded which). The sequence was obtained from a man younger than 35 who had mild COVID-19 (a few samples of this study predate the infection). Cell type and time point are not known. The chain couples TRBV27 to TRBJ1-5, with D tentatively TRBD1 (5 bases). The chain's CDR3 is CASSFRRGNQPQHF. CDR3 DNA sequence: TGTGCCAGCAGTTTTCGGAGGGGTAATCAGCCCCAGCATTTT.